Presented here are 27 T cell receptor beta chains from one specimen sequenced in a study of blood T cells in healthy people across ages. A second about 7 to 12 cycle PCR used barcoded and J-beta primers. TCRdb called the 5' RACE reads again in MiXCR, with one record for every CDR3 protein. Among about 750,000 distinct CDR3 sequences listed, roughly 53% were seen once. Input material: blood. Source of these receptors: a man of 80 years or more in good health.

V and J are TRBV4-1 and TRBJ2-7; the D is unclear. Looked up from germline, CDR1 is MGHRA and CDR2 is YSYEKL. This CDR3 is 13 amino acids long. V was trimmed by 1 base and J by 2 bases, leaving 6 bases between them. CDR3 sequence reads: CASSQVLAYEQYF. The CDR3 DNA reads as TGCGCCAGCAGCCAAGTCTTAGCCTACGAGCAGTACTTC.

V usage is TRBV9 and J usage is TRBJ2-1; 7 bases are a match to TRBD1. Germline V lookup: CDR1 SGDLS, CDR2 YYNGEE. The CDR3 consists of 15 residues. V shed 1 base, J shed 2 bases, and the junction held 3 bases outside the gene matches. The CDR3 spells CASSVSTGTYNEQFF. CDR3 bases: TGTGCCAGCAGCGTATCGACAGGGACCTACAATGAGCAGTTCTTC.

The chain uses TRBV4-2 and TRBJ2-5; 9 nucleotides match TRBD2. This CDR3 has 16 amino acids. CDR1 and CDR2 from the germline V gene are LGHNA and YNFKEQ. V was clipped by 1 base and J by 7 bases; unmatched bases: 10. The CDR3 protein is CASSQGLAEPGGTQYF. In DNA form, the CDR3 reads TGTGCCAGCAGCCAAGGACTAGCGGAGCCGGGAGGGACCCAGTACTTC.

Remarks on this clonotype: An end of the junction does not agree with germline; a read error may underlie this. The CDR3 loop is CSAREGENNNEQYF. The CDR3 DNA follows: TGCAGTGCTAGAGAGGGGGAGAATAACAATGAGCAGTACTTT. The rearrangement joins TRBV20-1 to TRBJ2-7, with D perhaps matching TRBD1 or TRBD2 (5 bases each). The CDR3 has 14 residues. CDR1 and CDR2 from the germline V gene are DFQATT and SNEGSKA (reference sequence).

The chain carries TRBV24-1 and TRBJ2-6; unclear D gene. The length of the CDR3 is 15 residues. Trimming took 6 bases from V and 3 from J, leaving 11 bases between them. Germline lookup yields CDR1 KGHDR and CDR2 SFDVKD. The CDR3 DNA follows: TGTGCCACCAGTTTAAGACCATTTGGGGCCAACGTCCTGACTTTC. Protein product: CATSLRPFGANVLTF.

The J gene is TRBJ1-1, the V gene TRBV28; D possibly corresponds to TRBD1 (5 bases). The CDR3 totals 14 residues. V was pared by 3 bases and J by 3 bases, with 11 bases between. Per germline, CDR1 MDHEN and CDR2 SYDVKM. The CDR3 region has the DNA TGTGCCAGCAGTTTCGGACCAGGGTACACTGAAGCTTTCTTT. Translating gives CASSFGPGYTEAFF.

Points on this clonotype: Germline is not matched at one junction end, which may reflect a read error. The chain carries TRBV2 and TRBJ2-7; weak D call: TRBD1 (6 bases). CDR1 is SNHLY and CDR2 is FYNNEI in the germline V gene. This CDR3 contains 15 residues. CDR3 in amino acids: CASRTPQGQGNELYF. In nucleotides, the CDR3 is TGTGCCAGCAGGACCCCCCAGGGACAAGGCAATGAGCTGTACTTC.

V usage is TRBV11-2 and J usage is TRBJ1-2; D is unclear. This CDR3 is 13 amino acids long. Trimming shortened V by 0 bases and J by 6 bases, and 8 bases separated the two germline ends. Germline lookup yields CDR1 SGHAT and CDR2 FQNNGV. CDR3 region: CASSLDLGNGYTF. Written as DNA, the CDR3 is TGTGCCAGCAGCTTAGATCTGGGAAATGGCTACACCTTC.

Comments on this clonotype: Since a much larger clone is just one base distant, this may be a read error. The chain has TRBV11-2 and TRBJ2-4; D is unresolved. The J call may not be correct, given that the DNA end is closer to TRBJ2-7. Germline V CDR1 and CDR2: SGHAT, FQNNGV. The CDR3 totals 15 residues. The CDR3 region is CASSPCSGRVHEQYF. For the CDR3, the DNA is TGTGCCAGCAGCCCATGTTCGGGTAGGGTCCACGAGCAGTACTTC.

Concerning this clonotype itself: Sequence at one end of the junction differs from germline and may be a read error. The rearrangement links TRBV29-1 to TRBJ2-6; D possibly corresponds to TRBD1 (5 bases). Germline lookup yields CDR1 SQVTM and CDR2 ANQGSEA. The CDR3 is made up of 14 amino acids. CDR3 in amino acids: CSVDVQAGADVLTF. CDR3 in DNA: TGCAGCGTTGATGTACAGGCTGGGGCCGACGTCCTGACTTTC.

With respect to this clonotype: One end of the junction varies from germline; a read error may be responsible. The V call is TRBV6-6, the J call TRBJ1-2, with 7 bases that match TRBD1. The CDR3 totals 14 residues. Germline values: CDR1 MNHNY, CDR2 SVGAGI (reference sequence). CDR3 coding DNA: TGTGCCAGCAGCTTCCACAGGGGTAACTATGGCCACACCTTC. It is translated as CASSFHRGNYGHTF.

The chain has TRBV4-2 and TRBJ2-5, with D perhaps TRBD2 (5 bases). Germline CDR1 reads LGHNA; CDR2 reads YNFKEQ. There are 14 residues in the CDR3. Trimming cost V 0 bases and J 5 bases, with 10 bases left between them. Written as DNA, the CDR3 is TGTGCCAGCAGCCAAGATCGGGGAACGGAGACCCAGTACTTC. Translated: CASSQDRGTETQYF.

This sequence joins TRBV9 and TRBJ2-5; 12 positions agree with TRBD2. The V segment lost 4 bases and the J segment 4 bases; nucleotides outside the gene matches: 8. Germline loops: CDR1 SGDLS, CDR2 YYNGEE. The CDR3 is made up of 16 amino acids. CDR3 DNA: TGTGCCAGCAGCCTATCCCCGGGACTAGCGGGAGAGACCCAGTACTTC. This gives the protein CASSLSPGLAGETQYF.

This clonotype was counted a single time. The CDR3 spells CASSSAGFETQYF. The CDR3 nucleotides read TGTGCCAGCAGTTCTGCTGGCTTTGAGACCCAGTACTTC. The V and J genes are TRBV12-3 or TRBV12-4 and TRBJ2-5; D not certain. This CDR3 has 13 amino acids. V was cut by 4 bases and J by 5 bases, with 11 bases left in between.

V is TRBV7-2 and J is TRBJ2-1; the match to TRBD2 covers 10 bases. Germline V gives CDR1 SGHTA, CDR2 FQGNSA. This CDR3 comprises 16 residues. The J segment lost 4 bases and the V segment lost 3 bases, leaving 6 bases of the junction unmatched. CDR3 nucleotide sequence: TGTGCCAGCAGCTTTCCTAGCGGGAGATTGTACAATGAGCAGTTCTTC. It specifies CASSFPSGRLYNEQFF.

This clonotype occurred a few times. The chain combines TRBV29-1 with TRBJ2-5; 9 positions agree with TRBD2. The CDR3 consists of 13 residues. Per germline, CDR1 SQVTM and CDR2 ANQGSEA. J was trimmed by 0 bases and V by 6 bases; bases with no gene match: 2. This chain's CDR3 is CSVLAGNQETQYF. CDR3 coding DNA: TGCAGCGTCCTAGCGGGAAACCAAGAGACCCAGTACTTC.

The V and J genes are TRBV7-3 and TRBJ2-6; D tentatively reads TRBD1 or TRBD2 (5 bases each). Germline V CDR1 and CDR2: SGHTA, FQGTGA. The V end was cut by 4 bases, the J end by 3 bases, with 13 bases between. The CDR3 extends over 16 amino acids. The CDR3 DNA reads TGTGCCAGCAGCTCCAGTATGGGGGTTGGGGCCAACGTCCTGACTTTC. Its protein product is CASSSSMGVGANVLTF.

The chain employs TRBV5-1 and TRBJ2-5; TRBD2 matches 7 bases. Germline lookup yields CDR1 SGHRS and CDR2 YFSETQ. Trimming cost V 0 bases and J 5 bases; bases outside gene matches: 4. This CDR3 has 14 residues. The CDR3 DNA is TGCGCCAGCAGCTTGGAACTAGCGAGCGAGACCCAGTACTTC. Encoded protein: CASSLELASETQYF. The variable domain in full, completed from reference TRBV5-1 and TRBJ2-5, reads KAGVTQTPRYLIKTRGQQVTLSCSPISGHRSVSWYQQTPGQGLQFLFEYFSETQRNKGNFPGRFSGRQFSNSRSEMNVSTLELGDSALYLCASSLELASETQYFGPGTRLLVL.

CDR3 in amino acids: CASSLGNPTGGINQPQHF. In DNA form, the CDR3 reads TGTGCCAGCAGCTTAGGGAACCCGACAGGGGGAATCAATCAGCCCCAGCATTTT. J is TRBJ1-5 and V is TRBV7-9, with 9 positions matching TRBD1. CDR1 and CDR2 from the germline V gene are SEHNR and FQNEAQ (reference sequence). V was clipped by 1 base and J by 3 bases; unmatched bases: 10. The CDR3 consists of 18 residues.

The V call is TRBV7-9, the J call TRBJ1-4, with 10 bases that match TRBD1. The CDR3 has 20 amino acids. Germline CDR1 is SEHNR and CDR2 is FQNEAQ (reference sequence). V lost 5 bases, J lost 0 bases, and 15 bases stayed unmatched. In DNA form, the CDR3 reads TGTGCCAGCAGCCTTAGGGCCCGTGGGACAGGGGTCGCAACTAATGAAAAACTGTTTTTT. Translated: CASSLRARGTGVATNEKLFF.

This clonotype was seen a handful of times. The V call is TRBV15, the J call TRBJ2-5; TRBD2 matches at 12 bases. V lost 0 bases and J lost 7; bases outside the gene matches: 3. The CDR3 is 15 residues long. Germline CDR1 reads LNHNV; CDR2 reads YYDKDF (reference sequence). For the CDR3, the DNA is TGTGCCACCAGCAGAGAGACTAGCGGGAGTGGGACCCAGTACTTC. As protein: CATSRETSGSGTQYF.

About this clonotype: An end of the junction does not agree with germline; a read error may underlie this. The V call is TRBV7-2, the J call TRBJ1-4, with 9 bases that match TRBD1. The CDR3 consists of 16 residues. CDR1 is SGHTA, CDR2 FQGNSA, per germline. The CDR3 sequence is CASSLVQGALNEKLFF. The CDR3 region has the DNA TGTGCCAGCAGCTTGGTACAGGGGGCTTTAAATGAAAAGCTGTTTTTT.

The chain carries TRBV28 and TRBJ1-5; D remains unclear. The CDR3 contains 13 residues. CDR1 and CDR2 (germline): MDHEN, SYDVKM. The V end was cut by 9 bases, the J end by 3 bases, with 12 bases between. CDR3 DNA sequence: TGTGCCAGTTGTTGGGGAATCAATCAGCCCCAGCATTTT. The encoded protein is CASCWGINQPQHF.

CDR3 protein: CAIRPGQGAYEQYF. The CDR3 nucleotides are TGTGCCATCAGGCCAGGACAGGGGGCTTACGAGCAGTACTTC. The genes are TRBV10-3 and TRBJ2-7; 11 bases match TRBD1. V was clipped by 6 bases and J by 4 bases; unmatched bases: 5. The CDR3 loop spans 14 amino acids. CDR1 and CDR2 from the germline V gene are ENHRY and SYGVKD.

Only a few counts were recorded for this clonotype. The J gene is TRBJ2-7, the V gene TRBV2; tentative D call: TRBD2 (6 bases). The CDR3 is made up of 13 amino acids. Germline CDR1 SNHLY, CDR2 FYNNEI. V lost 5 bases, J lost 3 bases, and 11 bases lay in between. This CDR3 is CASSPGTHYEQYF. The CDR3 DNA reads as TGTGCCAGCAGTCCAGGGACTCACTACGAGCAGTACTTC.

About this clonotype: Mismatch with germline at one junction end may stem from a read error. The chain employs TRBV6-4 and TRBJ2-7; maybe TRBD2 (6 bases). Per the germline V gene, CDR1 is MRHNA and CDR2 is SNTAGT. This CDR3 contains 14 residues. The CDR3 sequence: CAGSRGAEDYEQYF. The CDR3 nucleotides read TGTGCCGGCAGCCGCGGGGCCGAAGACTACGAGCAGTACTTC.

For the CDR3, the DNA is TGTGCCAGCAGTTTAGTGGGACAGTTACTAGCGGGAGTGGGCGAGCAGTACTTC. Its protein is CASSLVGQLLAGVGEQYF. The J gene is TRBJ2-5, the V gene TRBV27, with 11 positions matching TRBD2. TRBJ2-7 matches the DNA end more closely, so the J call is doubtful. CDR1 and CDR2 from the germline V gene are MNHEY and SMNVEV (reference sequence). This CDR3 spans 18 amino acids.